This entry features one T cell receptor (beta chain) sequence. These data originate in a study of T cell clones after liver transplantation. At the level of the study: Blood was drawn pre-transplant, before withdrawal, and after full or failed withdrawal.

Only in-frame clones appear in the TCRdb table, and some are missing; sequencing was by immunoSEQ multiplex PCR. The data show about 72,000 clones, roughly nine tenths seen once. With 6 bases clipped from V and 4 bases from J, the junction kept 5 bases outside the gene matches. The CDR3 covers 14 residues. CDR1 and CDR2 from the germline V gene are LNHDA and SQIVND (reference sequence). The specimen was CD4+ T cells from blood, collected before liver transplant. This sequence was found in a human donor who received a liver transplant. This chain uses TRBV19 with TRBJ1-3, with 8 nucleotides matching TRBD1. CDR3 sequence: CASRPGGSGNTIYF. CDR3 DNA sequence: TGTGCCAGTAGACCAGGGGGCTCCGGAAACACCATATATTTT.